Below are 31 T cell receptor beta chains sequenced from a single sample in a study of CXCR3-negative and CXCR3-positive naive CD8 T cells. Carrying UMI labels, the TRB cDNA libraries were prepared through 5' RACE. TCRdb re-called the 5' RACE reads and catalogs CDR3 proteins one per entry, DNA excluded. The specimen's table records some 130,000 distinct CDR3 sequences. The specimen was naive CXCR3- CD8+ T cells from blood. As for subset: CD45RO-CCR7+CD27+CD95- naive CD8+ T cells lacking CXCR3 (TNR3-). These receptors all stem from a human donor in good health. Some clones in this sample may be carry-over from other donors' samples.

V and J are TRBV20-1 and TRBJ2-5; TCRdb designates TRBD2, a call that cannot be tested without DNA. Germline V gives CDR1 DFQATT, CDR2 SNEGSKA (reference sequence). CDR3 length: 13 residues. The CDR3: CSARGELAETQYF.

This chain links TRBV6-5 with TRBJ2-2. The germline V gene encodes CDR1 MNHEY and CDR2 SVGAGI. This CDR3 contains 11 residues. The CDR3 sequence: CASSSIGELFF.

The V and J genes are TRBV6-6 and TRBJ2-7; as DNA is missing, the TRBD1 call by TCRdb cannot be tested. The CDR3 has 16 amino acids. From germline, CDR1 is MNHNY and CDR2 SVGAGI (reference sequence). The CDR3 loop is CASSLHPGQSFYEQYF.

This chain uses TRBV7-2 with TRBJ2-7. CDR3 length: 16 residues. Germline CDR1 SGHTA, CDR2 FQGNSA. The CDR3 spells CASSPSWTATSYEQYF.

This chain joins TRBV5-4 and TRBJ2-2. Germline V gene data show CDR1 as SGHNT and CDR2 as YYREEE (reference sequence). This CDR3 is built from 15 residues. CDR3 region: CASSLDSANTGELFF. The full variable domain, completed using reference TRBV5-4 and TRBJ2-2, is ETGVTQSPTHLIKTRGQQVTLRCSSQSGHNTVSWYQQALGQGPQFIFQYYREEENGRGNFPPRFSGLQFPNYSSELNVNALELDDSALYLCASSLDSANTGELFFGEGSRLTVL.

V gene TRBV5-1 combines with J gene TRBJ2-5; the TCRdb call, TRBD2, lacks DNA for checking. This CDR3 is 13 amino acids long. Germline V gene data show CDR1 as SGHRS and CDR2 as YFSETQ. The CDR3 reads CASREAGSETQYF.

CDR3 sequence: CASSPTSGSGANVLTF. The genes are TRBV6-5 and TRBJ2-6. The CDR3 sequence is 16 residues long. The germline V gene has CDR1 MNHEY and CDR2 SVGAGI.

CDR3 sequence: CSVEDQGIHYGYTF. The V and J genes are TRBV29-1 and TRBJ1-2. CDR1 is SQVTM, CDR2 ANQGSEA, per germline. This CDR3 comprises 14 residues.

The chain employs TRBV20-1 and TRBJ2-1. This CDR3 region has 15 residues. Germline V lookup: CDR1 DFQATT, CDR2 SNEGSKA (reference sequence). CDR3 protein: CSEVRSGSTYNEQFF.

This CDR3 is CASSFRSAGNGPIF. The chain couples TRBV28 to TRBJ1-2. The CDR3 sequence is 14 residues long. From germline, CDR1 is MDHEN and CDR2 SYDVKM.

V gene TRBV28 combines with J gene TRBJ2-3; there is no DNA to check the TCRdb D call of TRBD1. The CDR3 is 13 residues long. Germline V gives CDR1 MDHEN, CDR2 SYDVKM. The CDR3 sequence is CASRSQGEVTQYF.

This rearrangement joins TRBV29-1 to TRBJ1-1; with no DNA, the TCRdb D assignment of TRBD1 cannot be verified. Germline V gene sequence: CDR1 SQVTM, CDR2 ANQGSEA. The CDR3 extends over 14 amino acids. The CDR3 is CSVDSRGFYAEAFF.

CDR3: CASSPSSGGAGYEQYF. The J gene is TRBJ2-7, the V gene TRBV19; TCRdb's assignment of TRBD1 cannot be checked, as there is no DNA. CDR3 length: 16 amino acids. Germline CDR1 reads LNHDA; CDR2 reads SQIVND (reference sequence).

This sequence joins TRBV21-1 and TRBJ2-6; the D call from TCRdb, TRBD1, cannot be confirmed without DNA. TRBV21-1 is an annotated pseudogene. There are 16 residues in the CDR3. CDR3 sequence reads: CARRDSFLEGATVLTF.

The rearrangement joins TRBV5-6 to TRBJ2-3; TCRdb's D call, TRBD2, is unchecked because there is no DNA. CDR3 length equals 15 residues. CDR1 is SGHDT, CDR2 YYEEEE, per germline. This CDR3 reads CASSLVRGATDTQYF.

The chain employs TRBV7-9 and TRBJ2-7; lacking DNA, the TRBD2 call made by TCRdb goes unchecked. CDR1 and CDR2 (germline): SEHNR, FQNEAQ (reference sequence). The CDR3 is 16 amino acids. The CDR3 sequence is CASSLVAGAMTYEQYF.

The chain joins TRBV7-9 to TRBJ1-1; TCRdb returns TRBD1, unconfirmable since there is no DNA. This CDR3 comprises 12 residues. The V gene's germline CDR1 is SEHNR and CDR2 FQNEAQ (reference sequence). The CDR3 sequence is CASSLQGGEAFF.

The chain has TRBV10-3 and TRBJ2-2. Germline CDR1 and CDR2: ENHRY and SYGVKD. The CDR3 length is 14 residues. CDR3 amino acids: CAISESQKAGELFF.

The chain is built from TRBV10-3 and TRBJ2-5. This CDR3 is built from 13 residues. The germline CDR1 and CDR2 sequences are ENHRY and SYGVKD. CDR3 region: CAISEPESETQYF.

The rearrangement links TRBV20-1 to TRBJ2-1; TCRdb calls TRBD2, which cannot be checked without DNA. Germline CDR1 DFQATT, CDR2 SNEGSKA (reference sequence). The CDR3 runs 16 residues. CDR3 sequence reads: CSARLSTSGYWGEQFF.

This sequence joins TRBV18 and TRBJ2-7; the TRBD2 assignment by TCRdb is unverifiable without DNA. Germline V gene sequence: CDR1 KGHSH, CDR2 LQKENI. The CDR3 sequence is 15 residues long. The chain's CDR3 is CASSPLSGGAYEQYF.

J is TRBJ2-7 and V is TRBV7-2; TCRdb's D gene call, TRBD1, goes unchecked for lack of DNA. The CDR3 is 16 residues long. Germline V gene sequence: CDR1 SGHTA, CDR2 FQGNSA. The CDR3 loop is CASSRLEGGKTYEQYF.

The rearrangement uses TRBV12-3 or TRBV12-4 and TRBJ1-2. The CDR3 consists of 14 residues. The CDR3 protein is CASSLGTGTYGYTF.

J is TRBJ2-3 and V is TRBV6-5; without DNA, the TCRdb call of TRBD2 cannot be checked. The CDR3 sequence is 17 residues long. Germline CDR1 MNHEY, CDR2 SVGAGI. This CDR3 is CASSYSSGRPYTDTQYF.

The CDR3 protein is CASSYLLESNEQFF. The chain is built from TRBV27 and TRBJ2-1; TCRdb's D call, TRBD2, is unchecked because there is no DNA. From germline, CDR1 is MNHEY and CDR2 SMNVEV (reference sequence). This CDR3 has 14 amino acids.

The CDR3 here is CASSFFENEKLFF. The chain combines TRBV12-3 or TRBV12-4 with TRBJ1-4. The CDR3 is made up of 13 amino acids.

CDR3 sequence reads: CASSPLAGVETQYF. J is TRBJ2-5 and V is TRBV12-3 or TRBV12-4; the D call of TRBD2 rests on TCRdb alone, since no DNA is present to check it. The CDR3 consists of 14 residues.

The chain has TRBV10-3 and TRBJ1-3; TCRdb designates TRBD1, a call that cannot be tested without DNA. This CDR3 region has 17 residues. CDR1 is ENHRY and CDR2 is SYGVKD in the germline V gene. CDR3 in amino acids: CAISALDRGLYGNTIYF.

CDR3 loop: CASSLAGTSGNEQYF. J is TRBJ2-7 and V is TRBV7-9; TCRdb reports TRBD2, a call that lacks DNA to check it against. Germline lookup yields CDR1 SEHNR and CDR2 FQNEAQ (reference sequence). The CDR3 is 15 amino acids.

The chain combines TRBV24-1 with TRBJ2-7; TCRdb returns TRBD1, unconfirmable since there is no DNA. Looked up from germline, CDR1 is KGHDR and CDR2 is SFDVKD. The CDR3 sequence is 16 residues long. This chain's CDR3 is CATSDPRTGGDYEQYF.

V is TRBV5-6 and J is TRBJ2-7. This CDR3 spans 14 amino acids. Germline CDR1 reads SGHDT; CDR2 reads YYEEEE. The CDR3 spells CASSSILSSYEQYF.